This T cell receptor (beta chain) originates from a study of T cell responses to AZD1222 COVID-19 vaccine. Clones were read by immunoSEQ multiplex PCR, and TCRdb kept only the in-frame ones, dropping some. The table shows 90,000 to 150,000 clones, with less than 90% occurring only once. Concerning this clone: Its specificity is unknown.

Study-wide findings and caveats: Breadth and depth of Spike-specific TCRs rose after two AZD1222 doses. Donors, mostly white British, included more females; clonal diversity was possibly underestimated. Vaccine-associated CD4 TCRs ranged over spike, dominating at 160-218 and 743-854.

The V gene's germline CDR1 is MDHEN and CDR2 SYDVKM. Trimming took off 3 bases at V and 4 bases at J, with 3 bases between the two ends. The CDR3 runs to 11 residues. The chain recombines TRBV28 with TRBJ2-5; no reliable D call. The TCR comes from an adult in good health. The sequencing here drew on peripheral blood, taken on day 0 of AZD1222 vaccination. The CDR3 sequence: CASSFRETQYF. In nucleotides, the CDR3 is TGTGCCAGCAGTTTTCGAGAGACCCAGTACTTC.